Listed below are T cell receptor beta chains from one sample, sequenced in a study of T cell responses to AZD1222 COVID-19 vaccine. Here immunoSEQ multiplex PCR was the method, and the copy in TCRdb shows in-frame clones only, minus some. This table has approximately 110,000 clones, about 86% appearing once. The sample was peripheral blood, taken on day 0 of AZD1222 vaccination. These receptors came from an adult in good health. Each CDR3 is given with its conserved first and last residue. D genes are given only for firm matches. Rows may omit the clone size; those that give it use once, few, many or a size class.

v_gene	d_gene	j_gene	abundance	CDR3nt	CDR3aa
TRBV10-3	TRBD1	TRBJ1-2	-	TGTGCCATCAGTGACGGACAGGGTGGTGGCTACACCTTC	CAISDGQGGGYTF
TRBV19	-	TRBJ2-1	-	TGTGCCAGTAGTAAAGGGGGACTATCCGGTATCGATGAGCAGTTCTTC	CASSKGGLSGIDEQFF
TRBV5-6	-	TRBJ1-6	-	TGTGCCAGCAATTGGGTGGGTAATTCACCCCTCCACTTT	CASNWVGNSPLHF
TRBV11-2	TRBD2	TRBJ2-7	-	TGTGCCAGCAGCTCGACTAGCGGGAGTCCCTACGAGCAGTACTTC	CASSSTSGSPYEQYF
TRBV3-1/TRBV3-2	TRBD1	TRBJ2-5	-	TGTGCCAGCGATGGAGGGACAGGGGGCGGGGAGACCCAGTACTTC	CASDGGTGGGETQYF
TRBV2	-	TRBJ2-5	-	TGTGCCGTAACGAGGGCCTCCCAAGAGACCCAGTACTTC	CAVTRASQETQYF
TRBV3-1/TRBV3-2	TRBD1	TRBJ1-3	-	TGTGCCAGCAGCCAAGATACAGGGGGATCTTCCTTGGCAAACACCATATATTTT	CASSQDTGGSSLANTIYF
TRBV5-4	TRBD1	TRBJ2-3	-	TGTGCCAGCAGCTCTCGACAGGGCGGCACAGATACGCAGTATTTT	CASSSRQGGTDTQYF
TRBV15	-	TRBJ1-5	-	TGTGCCACCAGCAGAGACCAACCCATTACTCGGCAGCCCCAGCATTTT	CATSRDQPITRQPQHF
TRBV6-5	TRBD2	TRBJ2-1	-	TGTGCAGCTAGCGGGAGCAACAATGAGCAGTTCTTC	CAASGSNNEQFF
TRBV6-5	-	TRBJ2-7	-	TGTGCCAGCAGTCCCCTAATTGTCTCCTACGAGCAGTACTTC	CASSPLIVSYEQYF
TRBV4-2	-	TRBJ1-2	-	TGTGCCAGCAGCCAAGATGGAGGGGTGGGTGGCTACACCTTC	CASSQDGGVGGYTF
TRBV7-2	TRBD2	TRBJ2-1	few	TGTGCCAGCAGCTTACTAGCGGGAGGCTACAATGAGCAGTTCTTC	CASSLLAGGYNEQFF
TRBV5-1	-	TRBJ2-7	-	TGCGCCAGCAGCTTGGGGGTTGGGTCCTACGAGCAGTACTTC	CASSLGVGSYEQYF
TRBV15	TRBD2	TRBJ2-7	-	TGTGCCACCAGCAGAGAGACGGGGGGGCCCTACGAGCAGTACTTC	CATSRETGGPYEQYF
TRBV10-2	-	TRBJ1-5	-	TGCGCCAGCAGCGGCAGGGCACATTCAGGTCAGCCCCAGCATTTT	CASSGRAHSGQPQHF
TRBV12-3/TRBV12-4	TRBD1	TRBJ1-2	-	TGTGCCAGCAGTCCGGGACAGGGTGGTGGCTACACCTTC	CASSPGQGGGYTF
TRBV9	-	TRBJ2-2	-	TGTGCCAGCAGACGAGACGTCAACACCGGGGAGCTGTTTTTT	CASRRDVNTGELFF